The rows below give T cell receptor beta chains drawn from one sample of a study of blood T cell repertoires in COVID-19. Libraries were prepared by immunoSEQ multiplex PCR; TCRdb keeps only in-frame clonotypes and omits some of them. The sample has hundreds of thousands of clones; over 80% are singletons. The sequenced material came from peripheral blood. Receptor source: an older woman with active or convalescent COVID-19. Each CDR3 is given with its conserved first and last residue. A D gene is named only where the DNA matches it firmly. Some rows mark clone size as missing; the rest say once, few, many or name a class of expanded clone.

clone_size	j_call	d_call	v_call	cdr3_aa	cdr3_nt
NA	TRBJ1-5	TRBD1	TRBV19	CASSITGGNQPQHF	TGTGCCAGTAGTATCACAGGGGGGAATCAGCCCCAGCATTTT
NA	TRBJ1-1	NA	TRBV5-1	CASSLDSLNTEAFF	TGCGCCAGCAGCTTGGACAGTTTGAACACTGAAGCTTTCTTT
NA	TRBJ2-7	NA	TRBV28	CASREAPWGGHEQYF	TGTGCCAGCAGGGAAGCGCCTTGGGGGGGCCACGAGCAGTACTTC
many	TRBJ1-1	TRBD1	TRBV24-1	CATSDSGGGNTEAFF	TGTGCCACCAGTGATTCAGGGGGCGGGAACACTGAAGCTTTCTTT
NA	TRBJ2-3	TRBD2	TRBV19	CASSPRLAGGTDTQYF	TGTGCCAGTAGCCCCAGACTAGCGGGAGGCACAGATACGCAGTATTTT
NA	TRBJ2-1	NA	TRBV27	CASRSILHNEQFF	TGTGCCAGCCGGAGTATCTTGCACAATGAGCAGTTCTTC
NA	TRBJ2-3	TRBD2	TRBV18	CASSPFLAGGGTDTQYF	TGTGCCAGCTCACCTTTCCTAGCGGGGGGTGGCACAGATACGCAGTATTTT
NA	TRBJ2-1	TRBD2	TRBV19	CASSTWIAGDNEQFF	TGTGCCAGTAGTACCTGGATAGCGGGGGACAATGAGCAGTTCTTC
once	TRBJ1-5	NA	TRBV9	CASSTRGSNQPQHF	TGTGCCAGCAGCACCCGGGGTAGCAATCAGCCCCAGCATTTT
NA	TRBJ1-3	NA	TRBV5-5	CASSLFPVSGNTIYF	TGTGCCAGCAGCTTGTTTCCGGTCTCTGGAAACACCATATATTTT
NA	TRBJ2-3	TRBD2	TRBV4-2	CASSQEFGTRSGRQYF	TGTGCCAGCAGCCAAGAATTCGGGACTAGATCGGGGAGGCAGTATTTT
NA	TRBJ2-7	TRBD2	TRBV18	CASSTGTSAGEQYF	TGTGCCAGCTCAACCGGGACCTCAGCGGGAGAGCAGTACTTC
NA	TRBJ1-3	NA	TRBV10-1	CASSPGQPFPNGNTIYF	TGCGCCAGCAGCCCCGGACAGCCCTTCCCGAATGGAAACACCATATATTTT
NA	TRBJ2-5	NA	TRBV5-4	CASSLGGPGSLKTQYF	TGTGCCAGCAGCCTGGGGGGGCCCGGGTCGTTGAAGACCCAGTACTTC
once	TRBJ2-7	NA	TRBV5-4	CASSLGEGFTYEQYF	TGTGCCAGCAGCTTGGGTGAGGGCTTCACCTACGAGCAGTACTTC
NA	TRBJ2-2	NA	TRBV18	CASSPGTPNTGELFF	TGTGCCAGCTCACCCGGGACTCCGAACACCGGGGAGCTGTTTTTT
NA	TRBJ2-1	TRBD2	TRBV5-1	CASSLAAGGLYSDDYYNEQFF	TGCGCCAGCAGCTTGGCAGCGGGGGGGCTCTACAGTGACGACTACTACAATGAGCAGTTCTTC
NA	TRBJ2-2	NA	TRBV5-1	CATTEGIDTGELFF	TGCGCCACCACGGAGGGGATAGACACCGGGGAGCTGTTTTTT
few	TRBJ2-5	NA	TRBV5-1	CASSLAAGALGETQYF	TGCGCCAGCAGCTTGGCCGCAGGGGCGCTCGGTGAGACCCAGTACTTC
NA	TRBJ1-6	NA	TRBV3-1/TRBV3-2	CASSPTHQDSPLHF	TGTGCCAGCAGCCCGACACATCAAGATTCACCCCTCCACTTT
few	TRBJ1-5	NA	TRBV6-5	CAATGGRNQPQHF	TGTGCCGCCACGGGGGGTCGGAATCAGCCCCAGCATTTT
NA	TRBJ1-2	TRBD1	TRBV6-5	CASSQGAPLGYTF	TGTGCCAGCAGCCAGGGGGCCCCTCTCGGCTACACCTTC
NA	TRBJ2-1	TRBD2	TRBV11-3	CASSLVSAGGDNEQFF	TGTGCCAGCAGCTTAGTATCAGCGGGGGGGGACAATGAGCAGTTCTTC
NA	TRBJ1-1	NA	TRBV9	CASSVSGMSTEAFF	TGTGCCAGCAGCGTTTCGGGGATGAGCACTGAAGCTTTCTTT
NA	TRBJ1-2	TRBD1	TRBV5-1	CASSTQGQGDGYTF	TGCGCCAGCAGCACCCAGGGACAGGGAGACGGCTACACCTTC
NA	TRBJ1-2	NA	TRBV5-4	CASSLDSNSPYGYTF	TGTGCCAGCAGCTTGGATTCCAATTCCCCCTATGGCTACACCTTC